Following are 21 T cell receptor beta chains from one sample sequenced in a study of T cells in Graves' hyperthyroidism and ophthalmopathy. TCR beta CDR3 regions were amplified from RNA transcripts. RT-PCR in the first round (using the HTBI primer set) targeted the TCR CDR3. A single record per CDR3 protein comes from TCRdb applying MiXCR to the multiplex PCR reads. The sample yields more than 300,000 distinct CDR3 sequences, about 18% seen once. Material for sequencing was blood. These receptors all stem from a woman aged 25 to 39 with Graves' hyperthyroidism that later progressed to Graves' ophthalmopathy.

Turning to this clonotype: A much larger clone differs from this one at a single base, so this may be a read error. This chain links TRBV10-3 with TRBJ2-3, with 8 bases that match TRBD1. Germline V gene sequence: CDR1 ENHRY, CDR2 SYGVKD. Unmatched junction bases numbered 10, after V lost 6 bases and J lost 2 bases. CDR3 length: 16 residues. CDR3 DNA: TGTGCCATCAGAGACCGTACAGGGGGAGACACAGATACGCAGTATTTT. Its translation: CAIRDRTGGDTDTQYF.

The chain has TRBV28 and TRBJ1-5, with D possibly being TRBD1 (6 bases). Trimming pared 8 bases from V and 2 bases from J, leaving 16 bases between. CDR1 is MDHEN, CDR2 SYDVKM, per germline. CDR3 length: 15 residues. The DNA of the CDR3 is TGTGCCAGCCATTGGGCAGGGGTTGGCAATCAGCCCCAGCATTTT. This encodes CASHWAGVGNQPQHF. The whole variable domain, filled in from reference TRBV28 and TRBJ1-5, reads DVKVTQSSRYLVKRTGEKVFLECVQDMDHENMFWYRQDPGLGLRLIYFSYDVKMKEKGDIPEGYSVSREKKERFSLILESASTNQTSMYLCASHWAGVGNQPQHFGDGTRLSIL.

V gene TRBV5-1 combines with J gene TRBJ2-2; 7 bases are a match to TRBD1. The CDR3 has 15 amino acids. Germline CDR1 SGHRS, CDR2 YFSETQ. Losses at the gene ends were 3 bases for V and 3 bases for J; bases not matched to a gene: 5. The chain's CDR3 is CASSYEGADTGELFF. DNA of the CDR3: TGCGCCAGCAGCTATGAGGGGGCGGACACCGGGGAGCTGTTTTTT.

This clonotype was observed many times. This rearrangement joins TRBV27 to TRBJ2-5, with 7 bases matching TRBD2. The germline V gene encodes CDR1 MNHEY and CDR2 SMNVEV (reference sequence). V shed 5 bases and J 4 bases; nucleotides not matched to a gene: 19. The CDR3 is 18 residues long. As DNA, the CDR3 is TGTGCCAGCAGTCCGATTACCCCGGGACTATCTAGTAGAGAGACCCAGTACTTC. This translates into CASSPITPGLSSRETQYF.

The chain links TRBV12-3 or TRBV12-4 to TRBJ2-4, with D unclear. With 5 bases removed from V and 2 bases from J, the gap between germline ends came to 4 bases. The CDR3 runs 12 residues. The DNA of the CDR3 is TGTGCCAGCAGTCTTACCAAAAACATTCAGTACTTC. This encodes CASSLTKNIQYF.

There are many counts of this clonotype. In nucleotides, the CDR3 is TGTGCCAGCAGTTTCAACCCTGGCCGGGACACCATATATTTT. Its translation is CASSFNPGRDTIYF. V usage is TRBV28 and J usage is TRBJ1-3, with D hard to call. The CDR3 length is 14 residues. The germline V gene encodes CDR1 MDHEN and CDR2 SYDVKM. V was shortened by 3 bases and J by 8 bases, with 14 bases between the two germline ends. Full variable domain (outside the CDR3, taken from reference TRBV28 and TRBJ1-3): DVKVTQSSRYLVKRTGEKVFLECVQDMDHENMFWYRQDPGLGLRLIYFSYDVKMKEKGDIPEGYSVSREKKERFSLILESASTNQTSMYLCASSFNPGRDTIYFGEGSWLTVV.

This clonotype has a count of ten or more. The V gene is TRBV28, the J gene TRBJ1-5; D is ambiguous. Germline CDR1 MDHEN, CDR2 SYDVKM. This CDR3 has 15 residues. The V end was cut by 5 bases, the J end by 4 bases, with 15 bases between. DNA for the CDR3: TGTGCCAGCAGTCCAAGGCGTACGGTAAATCAGCCCCAGCATTTT. Translation gives CASSPRRTVNQPQHF.

This clonotype was picked up many times. This chain connects TRBV29-1 to TRBJ2-3, with D perhaps matching TRBD1 or TRBD2 (6 bases each). Germline values: CDR1 SQVTM, CDR2 ANQGSEA. Trimming left V 4 bases short and J 3 bases short, with 23 bases between. The CDR3 covers 17 residues. This CDR3 reads CSVGGKGGRIFTDTQYF. CDR3 nucleotide sequence: TGCAGCGTTGGGGGCAAGGGGGGTAGAATCTTTACAGATACGCAGTATTTT.

The chain recombines TRBV2 with TRBJ2-7, with TRBD1 matching 9 bases. J lost 4 bases, V lost 10 bases, and 5 bases had no gene match. Per the germline V gene, CDR1 is SNHLY and CDR2 is FYNNEI. The CDR3 runs to 12 residues. CDR3 protein: CAITGQGYEQYF. The CDR3 DNA sequence: TGTGCCATCACGGGACAGGGTTACGAGCAGTACTTC.

This chain links TRBV11-2 with TRBJ1-1; D might be TRBD1 (5 bases). The CDR3 has 11 residues. Per germline, CDR1 SGHAT and CDR2 FQNNGV. V was pared by 2 bases and J by 10 bases, with 8 bases between. CDR3 bases: TGTGCCAGCAGCTTACTGGGGCGAGCTTTCTTT. The encoded protein is CASSLLGRAFF.

This clonotype was detected ten times or more. The CDR3 region is CASSLGRSYGYTF. CDR3 sequence (DNA): TGTGCCAGCAGTTTGGGGAGATCCTATGGCTACACCTTC. J is TRBJ1-2 and V is TRBV28, with D unresolved. With 3 bases removed from V and 4 bases from J, the gap between germline ends came to 9 bases. Germline loops: CDR1 MDHEN, CDR2 SYDVKM. The CDR3 is made up of 13 amino acids.

The chain employs TRBV9 and TRBJ2-2; either TRBD1 or TRBD2 may supply D (5 bases each). This CDR3 contains 16 residues. Trimming removed 3 bases at V and 0 bases at J, with 12 bases between. Germline lookup yields CDR1 SGDLS and CDR2 YYNGEE. This chain's CDR3 is CASSAAQGANTGELFF. The CDR3 DNA reads TGTGCCAGCAGCGCAGCGCAGGGAGCGAACACCGGGGAGCTGTTTTTT. The complete variable domain, with remaining parts taken from reference TRBV9 and TRBJ2-2, reads DSGVTQTPKHLITATGQRVTLRCSPRSGDLSVYWYQQSLDQGLQFLIQYYNGEERAKGNILERFSAQQFPDLHSELNLSSLELGDSALYFCASSAAQGANTGELFFGEGSRLTVL.

This clonotype showed up many times. The chain carries TRBV28 and TRBJ2-7; 12 bases line up with TRBD1. After removal of 6 bases from V and 4 bases from J, the junction contained 7 bases not matched to a gene. CDR3 length: 15 residues. Germline V gene lookup returns CDR1 MDHEN and CDR2 SYDVKM. CDR3 in DNA: TGTGCCAGCAGCCCCGGGACAGGGGGCAGGTACGAGCAGTACTTC. Translating gives CASSPGTGGRYEQYF.

The chain employs TRBV24-1 and TRBJ2-1, with TRBD1 matching over 9 bases. V was clipped by 4 bases and J by 7 bases; unmatched bases: 7. The CDR3 is 15 amino acids. Germline V gene lookup returns CDR1 KGHDR and CDR2 SFDVKD. The CDR3 reads CATSDPGQGFNEQFF. Written as DNA, the CDR3 is TGTGCCACCAGTGACCCGGGACAGGGCTTTAATGAGCAGTTCTTC.

Ten or more counts support this clonotype. The chain uses TRBV6-1 and TRBJ1-5; D is ambiguous. CDR3 length: 15 amino acids. Germline lookup yields CDR1 MNHNS and CDR2 SASEGT. V lost 3 bases and J lost 4, with 13 bases in between. In DNA, the CDR3 is TGTGCCAGCAGTGAGCCCGGGTGGTCGAATCAGCCCCAGCATTTT. Encoded protein: CASSEPGWSNQPQHF.

This clonotype was seen just once. The V and J genes are TRBV20-1 and TRBJ2-5; 10 bases align to TRBD2. Trimming cost V 2 bases and J 5 bases; bases outside gene matches: 5. Germline-derived CDR1 and CDR2 are DFQATT and SNEGSKA (reference sequence). The CDR3 is 14 residues long. The chain's CDR3 is CSARFPGLAETQYF. The CDR3 DNA follows: TGCAGTGCTAGATTTCCGGGACTAGCGGAGACCCAGTACTTC.

This clonotype was observed at least ten times. This chain links TRBV24-1 with TRBJ2-3, with D possibly being TRBD2 (5 bases). V lost 0 bases and J lost 6, with 15 bases in between. This CDR3 spans 16 amino acids. Germline CDR1 reads KGHDR; CDR2 reads SFDVKD. CDR3 coding DNA: TGTGCCACCAGTGATTTGAAGGGAGTAGAGGTGGATACGCAGTATTTT. It specifies CATSDLKGVEVDTQYF.

The chain has TRBV20-1 and TRBJ2-7, with TRBD1 as a possible D gene (6 bases). This CDR3 is built from 12 residues. Trimming cost V 3 bases and J 5 bases, with 11 bases left between them. Per the germline V gene, CDR1 is DFQATT and CDR2 is SNEGSKA (reference sequence). As DNA, the CDR3 is TGCAGTGCTAGTTTAAACAGGGACGAGCAGTACTTC. It codes for CSASLNRDEQYF.

This clonotype was detected ten times or more. The J gene is TRBJ2-7, the V gene TRBV6-1, with 7 bases lining up with TRBD2. This CDR3 has 15 amino acids. Germline assignment: CDR1 MNHNS and CDR2 SASEGT. The junction had 13 bases not matched to a gene; V was cut back by 7 bases and J by 4 bases. The CDR3 coding sequence is TGTGCCAGCACCCCGGGGGGAGTGGACTTGTACGAGCAGTACTTC. Its protein is CASTPGGVDLYEQYF.

The sample holds many counts of this clonotype. The junction departs from the called germline gene at one end, perhaps through a read error. The J gene is TRBJ1-5, the V gene TRBV6-1; D may be TRBD1 (6 bases). The CDR3 is made up of 17 amino acids. Germline V gene data show CDR1 as MNHNS and CDR2 as SASEGT. The CDR3 region has the DNA TGTGCCAGCAGCGAAGGGGGGACCAGACAGTTCAATCAGCCCCAGCATTTT. This encodes CASSEGGTRQFNQPQHF.

Concerning this clonotype: The junction does not match germline at one end; this may be a read error. V and J are TRBV11-2 and TRBJ2-1, with D maybe TRBD2 (7 bases). CDR1 and CDR2 from the germline V gene are SGHAT and FQNNGV. The CDR3 covers 16 residues. The CDR3 region is CASSSLRGGGYNEQCF. In DNA, the CDR3 is TGTGCCAGCAGCTCTCTTAGGGGGGGGGGGTACAATGAGCAGTGCTTC.